The 23 T cell receptor beta chains below all came from one sample that was sequenced in a study of T cell responses to AZD1222 COVID-19 vaccine. TCRdb's copy holds only in-frame clones and misses some; the assay was immunoSEQ multiplex PCR. The data hold more than 95,000 clones, with almost 90% observed a single time. Material: peripheral blood, obtained on day 0 of AZD1222 vaccination. The receptors stem from an adult in good health.

This sequence joins TRBV6-2 or TRBV6-3 and TRBJ2-7; 11 positions agree with TRBD2. J lost 1 base, V lost 6 bases, and 8 bases had no gene match. The germline V gene has CDR1 MNHEY and CDR2 SVGEGT. The CDR3 is 16 amino acids. The CDR3, as DNA: TGTGCCAGCAGCTCTAGCGGGAGGCCTCGATCCTACGAGCAGTACTTC. This translates into CASSSSGRPRSYEQYF.

The CDR3 DNA reads as TGTGCCAGCGGGGGACAGTTGAACACTGAAGCTTTCTTT. Residues: CASGGQLNTEAFF. The chain has TRBV6-5 and TRBJ1-1; the match to TRBD1 covers 7 bases. The CDR3 spans 13 residues. With V trimmed by 8 bases and J by 0 bases, 3 bases remained unmatched. Germline V gives CDR1 MNHEY, CDR2 SVGAGI.

This clone came up once. The chain employs TRBV7-2 and TRBJ2-7; 9 bases are a match to TRBD2. V was pared by 5 bases and J by 2 bases, with 7 bases of the junction left unmatched. This CDR3 spans 15 amino acids. Germline CDR1 SGHTA, CDR2 FQGNSA. The CDR3 here is CASSRQLAGPYEQYF. DNA of the CDR3: TGTGCCAGCAGCCGTCAACTAGCGGGCCCCTACGAGCAGTACTTC.

The chain is built from TRBV20-1 and TRBJ2-3; D is uncertain. There are 10 residues in the CDR3. V was shortened by 6 bases and J by 5 bases, with 6 bases between the two germline ends. CDR1 is DFQATT and CDR2 is SNEGSKA in the germline V gene (reference sequence). The DNA for the CDR3 is TGCAGTGCCACAGAAGATACGCAGTATTTT. This sequence encodes CSATEDTQYF.

Here the CDR3 reads CASSEGGGGYGYTF. The CDR3 DNA follows: TGTGCCAGCAGTGAAGGGGGGGGAGGCTATGGCTACACCTTC. The chain recombines TRBV25-1 with TRBJ1-2; weak D call: TRBD1 (5 bases). CDR3 size: 14 residues. V dropped 2 bases and J dropped 4 bases, with 11 bases sitting between them. Germline loops: CDR1 MGHDK, CDR2 SYGVNS.

This chain connects TRBV27 to TRBJ2-3; TRBD2 agrees at 7 bases. From germline, CDR1 is MNHEY and CDR2 SMNVEV (reference sequence). The CDR3 covers 15 residues. The junction had 10 bases not matched to a gene; V was cut back by 8 bases and J by 2 bases. The CDR3 loop reads CASSRRGGITDTQYF. CDR3 bases: TGTGCCAGCTCCCGGAGGGGAGGGATCACAGATACGCAGTATTTT.

The chain combines TRBV4-3 with TRBJ2-1; 14 nucleotides align to TRBD2. The CDR3 extends over 17 amino acids. V shed 5 bases and J 6 bases; nucleotides not matched to a gene: 9. In germline, CDR1 is LGHNA, CDR2 YSLEER. Here the CDR3 DNA reads TGCGCCAGCAGCACCAGACTAGCGGGAGGGGGGGGCAATGAGCAGTTCTTC. Residues: CASSTRLAGGGGNEQFF.

The rearrangement joins TRBV5-1 to TRBJ1-1; D not resolved. CDR1 is SGHRS, CDR2 YFSETQ, per germline. The CDR3 is 15 amino acids. V dropped 1 base and J dropped 6 bases, with 16 bases sitting between them. DNA for the CDR3: TGCGCCAGCAGCTTGACGTTGGCAGGTAACGCTGAAGCTTTCTTT. This codes for CASSLTLAGNAEAFF.

V usage is TRBV7-3 and J usage is TRBJ1-3; 10 nucleotides align to TRBD1. Trimming removed 0 bases from V and 3 bases from J; junction bases left unmatched: 2. The CDR3 has 16 amino acids. CDR1 and CDR2 from the germline V gene are SGHTA and FQGTGA. The CDR3: CASSLTGTGDGNTIYF. The CDR3 nucleotides read TGTGCCAGCAGCTTAACCGGGACAGGGGATGGAAACACCATATATTTT. The full variable domain, its missing parts supplied by reference TRBV7-3 and TRBJ1-3, is GAGVSQTPSNKVTEKGKYVELRCDPISGHTALYWYRQSLGQGPEFLIYFQGTGAADDSGLPNDRFFAVRPEGSVSTLKIQRTERGDSAVYLCASSLTGTGDGNTIYFGEGSWLTVV.

V usage is TRBV27 and J usage is TRBJ2-2; TRBD1 matches 7 bases. V lost 4 bases to trimming and J lost 3 bases; unmatched junction nucleotides: 11. Germline CDR1 and CDR2: MNHEY and SMNVEV (reference sequence). CDR3 length: 17 residues. In DNA form, the CDR3 reads TGTGCCAGCAGTTCGCTGGTTGACAGGGTCTACACCGGGGAGCTGTTTTTT. Amino acids: CASSSLVDRVYTGELFF.

The V and J genes are TRBV5-4 and TRBJ2-5; D may be TRBD2 (6 bases). Germline CDR1 is SGHNT and CDR2 is YYREEE (reference sequence). The V end lost 9 bases, the J end lost 0 bases, and 12 bases lay between the germline ends. CDR3 size: 13 residues. CDR3 region: CATRGDYQETQYF. In DNA, the CDR3 is TGTGCCACTCGAGGGGACTACCAAGAGACCCAGTACTTC.

This chain joins TRBV29-1 and TRBJ2-2, with 8 bases matching TRBD1. After removal of 4 bases from V and 0 bases from J, the junction contained 7 bases not matched to a gene. This CDR3 has 16 amino acids. Germline CDR1 is SQVTM and CDR2 is ANQGSEA. CDR3 DNA: TGCAGCGTTGGTGACAGGGGCCGTACGAACACCGGGGAGCTGTTTTTT. As protein: CSVGDRGRTNTGELFF.

The rearrangement uses TRBV5-4 and TRBJ2-2, with 10 nucleotides matching TRBD2. Germline loops: CDR1 SGHNT, CDR2 YYREEE (reference sequence). V shed 4 bases and J 0 bases; nucleotides not matched to a gene: 6. CDR3 length equals 17 residues. The CDR3 sequence: CASSGGLALANTGELFF. The CDR3 nucleotides read TGTGCCAGCAGCGGGGGACTAGCGCTCGCGAACACCGGGGAGCTGTTTTTT. Complete variable domain (other parts from reference TRBV5-4 and TRBJ2-2): ETGVTQSPTHLIKTRGQQVTLRCSSQSGHNTVSWYQQALGQGPQFIFQYYREEENGRGNFPPRFSGLQFPNYSSELNVNALELDDSALYLCASSGGLALANTGELFFGEGSRLTVL.

In its sample, this clone was seen once. This chain connects TRBV9 to TRBJ2-2; the match to TRBD1 covers 8 bases. CDR3 length: 17 residues. Germline CDR1 and CDR2: SGDLS and YYNGEE. With 3 bases clipped from V and 4 bases from J, the junction kept 11 bases outside the gene matches. The CDR3 coding sequence is TGTGCCAGCAGCGCGCCCCTGGACAGGGTAGGCACCGGGGAGCTGTTTTTT. Translating it yields CASSAPLDRVGTGELFF.

The V call is TRBV3-1 (or the pseudogene TRBV3-2), the J call TRBJ2-5, with D possibly being TRBD2 (5 bases). Germline CDR1 and CDR2: LGHDT and YNNKEL (reference sequence). There are 18 residues in the CDR3. V was pared by 1 base and J by 2 bases, with 20 bases between. The CDR3 sequence: CASSQAGTYQGTQETQYF. In DNA form, the CDR3 reads TGTGCCAGCAGCCAAGCGGGAACCTATCAAGGAACACAAGAGACCCAGTACTTC.

The chain joins TRBV12-5 to TRBJ1-2, with 9 bases matching TRBD1. The CDR3 is 15 amino acids. The V segment lost 1 base and the J segment 3 bases; nucleotides outside the gene matches: 3. CDR1 and CDR2 (germline): LGHNT, FRNRAP. The DNA of the CDR3 is TGTGCTAGTGGTTTGGAAAGGGACAGGGACTATGGCTACACCTTC. This codes for CASGLERDRDYGYTF.

This clone was seen a single time. This chain joins TRBV7-2 and TRBJ1-3; no firm D call. V was trimmed by 3 bases and J by 4 bases, leaving 7 bases between them. Germline V CDR1 and CDR2: SGHTA, FQGNSA. The CDR3 sequence is 13 residues long. CDR3 in DNA: TGTGCCAGCAGCTTGGGTGAGGGAAACACCATATATTTT. It specifies CASSLGEGNTIYF.

In this sample, this clone turned up once. V gene TRBV15 combines with J gene TRBJ1-2; D is uncertain. CDR1 and CDR2 from the germline V gene are LNHNV and YYDKDF (reference sequence). The CDR3 is 13 residues long. Trimming left V 0 bases short and J 7 bases short, with 9 bases between. CDR3 amino acids: CATSRDGVGGYTF. The CDR3 coding sequence is TGTGCCACCAGCAGAGATGGGGTAGGTGGCTACACCTTC.

The V call is TRBV7-8, the J call TRBJ1-1; D not certain. The V end was cut by 2 bases, the J end by 2 bases, with 18 bases between. The CDR3 spans 17 residues. CDR1 and CDR2 (germline): SGHVS, FQNEAQ. The CDR3 region has the DNA TGTGCCAGCAGCTTACTGGCGGACGGGCCCCTAAACACTGAAGCTTTCTTT. Its translation: CASSLLADGPLNTEAFF. Drawing the rest from reference TRBV7-8 and TRBJ1-1, the complete variable domain is GAGVSQSPRYKVAKRGQDVALRCDPISGHVSLFWYQQALGQGPEFLTYFQNEAQLDKSGLPSDRFFAERPEGSVSTLKIQRTQQEDSAVYLCASSLLADGPLNTEAFFGQGTRLTVV.

V gene TRBV18 combines with J gene TRBJ2-5; TRBD1 matches at 7 bases. The ends lost 2 bases at V and 4 bases at J; junction bases unmatched: 1. Germline CDR1 reads KGHSH; CDR2 reads LQKENI. The CDR3 contains 13 residues. The CDR3 protein is CASSPAGGETQYF. The DNA of the CDR3 is TGTGCCAGCTCACCAGCAGGGGGAGAGACCCAGTACTTC.

The J gene is TRBJ2-6, the V gene TRBV7-9; no firm D call. The germline CDR1 and CDR2 sequences are SEHNR and FQNEAQ (reference sequence). This CDR3 is built from 15 residues. V shed 7 bases and J shed 1 base, with 11 bases lying between them. The CDR3 nucleotides read TGTGCCAGCACCAATGATAGGTCTGGGGCCAACGTCCTGACTTTC. Amino acids: CASTNDRSGANVLTF.

The chain has TRBV7-9 and TRBJ2-7; D may match TRBD1 or TRBD2 (7 bases each). The germline V gene has CDR1 SEHNR and CDR2 FQNEAQ (reference sequence). The CDR3 is made up of 15 amino acids. Trimming left V 0 bases short and J 4 bases short, with 13 bases between. The CDR3 sequence: CASSLAVQGGYEQYF. CDR3 DNA sequence: TGTGCCAGCAGCTTAGCAGTGCAGGGGGGGTACGAGCAGTACTTC.

This chain connects TRBV30 to TRBJ1-3; D is undetermined. The CDR3 is made up of 12 amino acids. Germline CDR1 and CDR2: GTSNPN and SVGIG (reference sequence). The germline V and J ends were trimmed by 4 bases and 0 bases, with 4 bases remaining between them. CDR3 nucleotide sequence: TGTGCCTGGAAAGCCTCTGGAAACACCATATATTTT. Translation gives CAWKASGNTIYF. The entire variable domain, with the rest obtained from reference TRBV30 and TRBJ1-3, is as follows: SQTIHQWPATLVQPVGSPLSLECTVEGTSNPNLYWYRQAAGRGLQLLFYSVGIGQISSEVPQNLSASRPQDRQFILSSKKLLLSDSGFYLCAWKASGNTIYFGEGSWLTVV.